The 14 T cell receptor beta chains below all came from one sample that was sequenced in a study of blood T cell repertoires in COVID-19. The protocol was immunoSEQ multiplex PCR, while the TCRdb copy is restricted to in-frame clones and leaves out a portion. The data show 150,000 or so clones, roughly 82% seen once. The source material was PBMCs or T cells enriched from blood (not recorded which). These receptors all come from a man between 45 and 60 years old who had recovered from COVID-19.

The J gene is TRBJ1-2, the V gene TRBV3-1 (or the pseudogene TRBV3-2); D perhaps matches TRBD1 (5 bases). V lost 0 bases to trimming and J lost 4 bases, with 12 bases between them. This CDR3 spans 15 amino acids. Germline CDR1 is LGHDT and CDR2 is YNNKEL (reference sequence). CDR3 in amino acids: CASSQDHKGVYGYTF. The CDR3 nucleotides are TGTGCCAGCAGCCAAGATCACAAAGGGGTCTATGGCTACACCTTC.

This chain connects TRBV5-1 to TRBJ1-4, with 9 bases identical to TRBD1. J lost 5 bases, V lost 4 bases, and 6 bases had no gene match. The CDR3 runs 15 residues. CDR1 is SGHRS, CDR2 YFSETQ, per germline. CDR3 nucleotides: TGCGCCAGCAGCCAGGGACAGGGTGAGAATGAAAAACTGTTTTTT. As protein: CASSQGQGENEKLFF. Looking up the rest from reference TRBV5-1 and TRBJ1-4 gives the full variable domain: KAGVTQTPRYLIKTRGQQVTLSCSPISGHRSVSWYQQTPGQGLQFLFEYFSETQRNKGNFPGRFSGRQFSNSRSEMNVSTLELGDSALYLCASSQGQGENEKLFFGSGTQLSVL.

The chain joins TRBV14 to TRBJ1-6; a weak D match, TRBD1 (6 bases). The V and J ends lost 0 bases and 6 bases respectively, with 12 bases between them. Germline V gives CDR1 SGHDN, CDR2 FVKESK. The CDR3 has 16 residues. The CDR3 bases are TGTGCCAGCAGCCAAGATGCAGGGGCGCGTAATTCACCCCTCCACTTT. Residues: CASSQDAGARNSPLHF. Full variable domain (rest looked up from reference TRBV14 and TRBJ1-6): EAGVTQFPSHSVIEKGQTVTLRCDPISGHDNLYWYRRVMGKEIKFLLHFVKESKQDESGMPNNRFLAERTGGTYSTLKVQPAELEDSGVYFCASSQDAGARNSPLHFGNGTRLTVT.

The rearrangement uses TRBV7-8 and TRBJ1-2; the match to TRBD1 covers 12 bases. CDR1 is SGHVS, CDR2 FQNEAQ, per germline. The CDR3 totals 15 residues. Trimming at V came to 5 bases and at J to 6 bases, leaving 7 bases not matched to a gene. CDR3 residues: CASSNRDRGHNGYTF. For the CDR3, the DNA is TGTGCCAGCAGCAACCGGGACAGGGGGCATAATGGCTACACCTTC. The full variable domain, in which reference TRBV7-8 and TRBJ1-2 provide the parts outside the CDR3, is GAGVSQSPRYKVAKRGQDVALRCDPISGHVSLFWYQQALGQGPEFLTYFQNEAQLDKSGLPSDRFFAERPEGSVSTLKIQRTQQEDSAVYLCASSNRDRGHNGYTFGSGTRLTVV.

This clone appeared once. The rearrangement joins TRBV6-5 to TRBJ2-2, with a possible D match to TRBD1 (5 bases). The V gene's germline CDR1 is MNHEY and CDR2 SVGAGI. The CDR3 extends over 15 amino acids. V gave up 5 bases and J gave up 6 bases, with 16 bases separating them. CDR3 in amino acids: CASSPLGAVPGELFF. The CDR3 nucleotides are TGTGCCAGCAGTCCGTTAGGGGCCGTACCCGGGGAGCTGTTTTTT.

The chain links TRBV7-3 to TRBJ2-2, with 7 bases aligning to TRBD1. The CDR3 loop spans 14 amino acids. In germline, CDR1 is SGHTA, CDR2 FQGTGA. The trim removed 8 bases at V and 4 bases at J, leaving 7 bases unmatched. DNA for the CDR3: TGTGCCAGCTACGACAGGGCTGGCACCGGGGAGCTGTTTTTT. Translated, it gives CASYDRAGTGELFF.

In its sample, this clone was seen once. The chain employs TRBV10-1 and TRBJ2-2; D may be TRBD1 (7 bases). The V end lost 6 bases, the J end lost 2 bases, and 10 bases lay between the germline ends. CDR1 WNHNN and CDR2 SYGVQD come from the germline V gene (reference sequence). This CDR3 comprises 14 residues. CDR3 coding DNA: TGCGCCAGCAGGCGGGACAGTAACACCGGGGAGCTGTTTTTT. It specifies CASRRDSNTGELFF.

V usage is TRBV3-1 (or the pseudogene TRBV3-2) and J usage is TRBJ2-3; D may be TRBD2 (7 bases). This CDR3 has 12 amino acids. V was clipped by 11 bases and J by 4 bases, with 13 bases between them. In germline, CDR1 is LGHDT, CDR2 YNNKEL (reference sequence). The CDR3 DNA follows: TGTGCCGCCGGGGGGCCCCCAGATACGCAGTATTTT. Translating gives CAAGGPPDTQYF.

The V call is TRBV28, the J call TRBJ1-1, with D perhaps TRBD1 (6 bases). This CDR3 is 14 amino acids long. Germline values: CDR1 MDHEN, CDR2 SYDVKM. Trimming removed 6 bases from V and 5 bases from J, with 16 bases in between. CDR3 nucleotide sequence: TGTGCCAGCAGATCTACAGGGAGGGGGACTGAAGCTTTCTTT. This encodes CASRSTGRGTEAFF.

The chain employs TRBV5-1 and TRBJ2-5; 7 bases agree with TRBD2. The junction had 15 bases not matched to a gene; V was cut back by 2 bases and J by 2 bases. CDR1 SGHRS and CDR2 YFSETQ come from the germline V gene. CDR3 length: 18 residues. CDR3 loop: CASSLSLIVAGGQETQYF. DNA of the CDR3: TGCGCCAGCAGCTTATCACTCATAGTGGCCGGGGGGCAAGAGACCCAGTACTTC.

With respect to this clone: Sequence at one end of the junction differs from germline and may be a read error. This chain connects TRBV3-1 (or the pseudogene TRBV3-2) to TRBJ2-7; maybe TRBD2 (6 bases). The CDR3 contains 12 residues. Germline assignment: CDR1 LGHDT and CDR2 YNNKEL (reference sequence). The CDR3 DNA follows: TGTGCCAGCAGCCAAGACCGGCGGGGCTTTAACTTC. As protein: CASSQDRRGFNF.

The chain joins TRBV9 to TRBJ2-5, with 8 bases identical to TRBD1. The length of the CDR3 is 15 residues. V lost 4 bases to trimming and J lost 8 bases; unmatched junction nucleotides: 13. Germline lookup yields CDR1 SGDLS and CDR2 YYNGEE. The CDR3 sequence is CASSTQQDRGGTQYF. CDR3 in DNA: TGTGCCAGCAGCACACAACAAGACAGGGGAGGCACCCAGTACTTC. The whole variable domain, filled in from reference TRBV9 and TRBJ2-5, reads DSGVTQTPKHLITATGQRVTLRCSPRSGDLSVYWYQQSLDQGLQFLIQYYNGEERAKGNILERFSAQQFPDLHSELNLSSLELGDSALYFCASSTQQDRGGTQYFGPGTRLLVL.

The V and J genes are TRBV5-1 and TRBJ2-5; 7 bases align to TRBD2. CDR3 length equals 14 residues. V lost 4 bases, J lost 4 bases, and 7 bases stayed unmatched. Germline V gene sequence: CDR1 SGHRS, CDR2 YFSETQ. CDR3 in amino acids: CASSQTGGGETQYF. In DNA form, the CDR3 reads TGCGCCAGCAGCCAAACTGGGGGGGGAGAGACCCAGTACTTC.

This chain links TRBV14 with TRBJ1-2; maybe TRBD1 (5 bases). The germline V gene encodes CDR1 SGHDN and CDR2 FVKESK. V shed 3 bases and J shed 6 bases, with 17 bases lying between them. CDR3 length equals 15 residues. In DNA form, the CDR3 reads TGTGCCAGCAGCCAGACGGGGGGATTTTTTAATGGCTACACCTTC. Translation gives CASSQTGGFFNGYTF.